This T cell receptor beta chain appears in the sequencing data of a study of PD-L1 blockade in urothelial cancer. Study context: When patients started atezolizumab around 2014, it was given at 1,200 mg intravenously every 3 weeks. The researchers analyzed blood 3 weeks (second dose) and 6 weeks after treatment start.

Patients were diagnosed with urothelial carcinoma, either locally advanced or metastatic. Germline V gene lookup returns CDR1 MNHNS and CDR2 SASEGT. This CDR3 spans 14 amino acids. J lost 3 bases, V lost 6 bases, and 7 bases had no gene match. The repertoire was sequenced with immunoSEQ multiplex PCR; TCRdb's copy has only in-frame clones and lacks some. The sample has roughly 48,000 clones, about 87% seen once. This specimen was PBMCs, taken around atezolizumab (anti-PD-L1) treatment. The chain carries TRBV6-1 and TRBJ1-1; 7 nucleotides agree with TRBD1. The TCR originated in a man in his forties with urothelial cancer. The CDR3 protein is CASSETGAYTEAFF. In nucleotides, the CDR3 is TGTGCCAGCAGCGAAACAGGGGCATACACTGAAGCTTTCTTT.